A single T cell receptor beta chain is shown here with its context. Its antigen is still unknown. This sample stems from a study of synovial regulatory T cells in juvenile arthritis (dated by TCRdb to about 2015). Regarding the research as a whole: Among the sequenced patients, a few were classified as therapy-naive, methotrexate plus infliximab was given to one, methotrexate was given to six, and treatment information was unavailable for one. The study compared the TCRbeta CDR3 repertoires of blood iaTreg cells, other blood Treg cells and synovial fluid Treg cells taken from matched patient samples. Effector T cell subsets from the study cohort were also sequenced for comparisons, but the Treg dataset by itself includes only blood Treg cells and synovial fluid Treg cells. Treg and Teff subsets from about a dozen JIA patients with active disease were included in the TCR repertoire comparisons.

The donors for the TCR repertoire analysis were some 11 juvenile idiopathic arthritis patients with active disease who had not reached inactive disease, of whom 3 were polyarticular and 8 were oligoarticular. The TCR-sequenced patients had a median age of roughly 10 years (range about 2.3-25) and median disease duration of 7 years (range 0.2-19.1). Samples for TCR repertoire analysis came from two centres in Italy. Peripheral blood mononuclear cells were isolated using a Histopaque-1077 density gradient and were cryopreserved in approximately 90% FCS with approximately 10% DMSO. Overall study outcomes, separate from this receptor: More CDR3 sequences were shared by synovial Treg cells with iaTreg cells than with other blood Treg cells, and a closer relation was confirmed by Chao-Jaccard similarity. Across patients, iaTreg TCR repertoires were largely private and overlapped partially with synovial Teff repertoires and blood CPL repertoires. Lower TCR diversity was observed in blood iaTreg cells than in other blood Treg cells, consistent with antigen-driven expansion.

Receptors were amplified or captured by the immunoSEQ multiplex PCR assay. TCRbeta CDR3 sequencing was carried out by Adaptive Biotechnologies. The authors' analysis ran thus. Repertoire similarity used the Chao-modified Jaccard index and median clonotype overlap from 200 random subsamples at equal sample size. The similarity analyses were based on either productive nucleotide sequences or amino acid sequences translated in silico. Hierarchical clustering with single linkage and t-SNE based on Chao-modified Jaccard distances were applied for the comparison of repertoires. After normalising for sample size, the researchers measured repertoire diversity with the Renyi index across a range of alpha values. TCRdb retrieved this table from immuneACCESS and kept in-frame rearrangements only. Not all clones are present; in checked studies, unresolved V genes account for under half, and no reason is known for the remainder. That table gives V, J and clone size, and the DNA gave D and trimming. The sample table holds several thousand clones. Of the sample, roughly 1.7% falls within the top ten clones.

The sequence derives from a donor between 2 and 35 years old with juvenile idiopathic arthritis. The material sequenced was Treg cells from blood. Explained via the paper, the cell subset or site label denotes: remaining (HLA-DR-negative) circulating blood Treg cells.

Here the CDR3 is given as CATTLNSGANVLTF. The sequence is built from TRBV19 and TRBJ2-6. Per the germline V gene (reference sequence), LNHDA is the CDR1 and SQIVND is the CDR2. Including the terminal cysteine and phenylalanine, the CDR3 comprises 14 residues. DNA for this receptor is not on file. Here the CDR3 is joined to the reference TRBV19 and TRBJ2-6 genes, and the full variable domain is: DGGITQSPKYLFRKEGQNVTLSCEQNLNHDAMYWYRQDPGQGLRLIYYSQIVNDFQKGDIAEGYSVSREKKESFPLTVTSAQKNPTAFYLCATTLNSGANVLTFGAGSRLTVL.